The sequence of this T cell receptor beta chain was determined in a study of T-cell memory formation after mild COVID-19. About the research overall: TCR clusters were mostly confined to one donor each.

Trimming cost V 4 bases and J 0 bases; bases outside gene matches: 1. The CDR3 covers 15 residues. The germline V gene has CDR1 SGHAT and CDR2 FQNNGV. Note on this clonotype: What it binds is unknown.

Study-level findings and limits: The CD4+ clones that contracted clustered mainly within CM and EM, and the CD8+ clones concentrated in EMRA.

TCRdb re-called the 5' RACE reads through MiXCR, storing one row per CDR3 protein. Here the sample spans roughly 190,000 distinct CDR3 sequences, roughly a tenth being singletons. The chain recombines TRBV11-2 with TRBJ2-2; 8 positions agree with TRBD1. The source is a man between 18 and 35 years old who had mild COVID-19 (a few samples of this study predate the infection). Cell type and time point are not known. Sequences were obtained from PBMCs or a T cell subset sorted from them (not recorded which). The CDR3 reads CASSSRGPNTGELFF. As DNA, the CDR3 is TGTGCCAGCAGCTCCAGGGGGCCGAACACCGGGGAGCTGTTTTTT.